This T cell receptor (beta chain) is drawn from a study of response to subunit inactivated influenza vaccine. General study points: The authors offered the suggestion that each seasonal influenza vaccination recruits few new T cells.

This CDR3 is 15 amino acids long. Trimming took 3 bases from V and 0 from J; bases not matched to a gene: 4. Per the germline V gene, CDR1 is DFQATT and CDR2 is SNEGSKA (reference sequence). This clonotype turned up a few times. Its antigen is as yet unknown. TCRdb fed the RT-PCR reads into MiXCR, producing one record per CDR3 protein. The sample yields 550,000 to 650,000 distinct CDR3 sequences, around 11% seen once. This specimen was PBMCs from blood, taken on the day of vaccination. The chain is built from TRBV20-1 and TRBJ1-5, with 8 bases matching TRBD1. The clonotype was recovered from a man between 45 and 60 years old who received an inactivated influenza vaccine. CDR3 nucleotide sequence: TGCAGTGCTAGCAGTCAGGGGGCTAGCAATCAGCCCCAGCATTTT. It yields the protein CSASSQGASNQPQHF.